This is a list of T cell receptor beta chains from one sample in a study of human T cells and chemical hapten exposure. TCRdb called the RACE reads again in MiXCR, with one record for every CDR3 protein. The data contain about 82,000 distinct CDR3 sequences, 7% to 9% of them singletons. The sequenced sample consisted of whole blood. The source is a male donor in good health. Some clones in this sample may be carry-over from other donors' samples. CDR3s include the opening cysteine and the closing phenylalanine or tryptophan. The size of a clone is reported for some rows only, either as once, few or many, or as a class for expanded clones.

j_gene: TRBJ2-3
v_gene: TRBV7-2
abundance: many
CDR3aa: CASSLGASGGAMADTQYF

j_gene: TRBJ2-3
v_gene: TRBV29-1
abundance: few
CDR3aa: CSVTQGSTDTQYF

j_gene: TRBJ2-2
v_gene: TRBV7-9
abundance: -
CDR3aa: CASSPPPGLAGPSGTGELFF

j_gene: TRBJ1-4
v_gene: TRBV20-1
abundance: -
CDR3aa: CSARSARTGVEKLFF

j_gene: TRBJ2-7
v_gene: TRBV7-9
abundance: many
CDR3aa: CASSLRGYEQYF

j_gene: TRBJ2-1
v_gene: TRBV7-9
abundance: many
CDR3aa: CASSLVTSGRGNEQFF

j_gene: TRBJ1-1
v_gene: TRBV2
abundance: -
CDR3aa: CASRAVTEAFF

j_gene: TRBJ2-1
v_gene: TRBV18
abundance: -
CDR3aa: CASTPLNRGIDEQFF

j_gene: TRBJ2-5
v_gene: TRBV29-1
abundance: few
CDR3aa: CSVELWREEETQYF

j_gene: TRBJ1-3
v_gene: TRBV4-3
abundance: -
CDR3aa: CASSQDSVPGNTIYF

j_gene: TRBJ2-5
v_gene: TRBV29-1
abundance: few
CDR3aa: CSVDGQGGYQETQYF